Listed below are T cell receptor beta chains from one sample, sequenced in a study of spatial heterogeneity in lung cancer. MiXCR, applied by TCRdb to the 5' RACE reads, yields one record per CDR3 protein. This sample carries about 14,000 distinct CDR3 sequences, 3% to 4.5% of them seen once, and the ten largest clones take 8%. Sequenced here: lung tumor tissue, sampled at surgery. The receptors were sampled from a male donor with early-stage non-small cell lung cancer. Each CDR3 is given with its conserved first and last residue. Each record gives: CDR3 protein, D gene, V gene, J gene. D genes are given only for firm matches.

CASSAGQGLGNIQYF	TRBD1	TRBV5-6	TRBJ2-4
CSAGTGGWQTQYF	TRBD1	TRBV20-1	TRBJ2-5
CASSLGGSDNSPLHF	NA	TRBV7-2	TRBJ1-6
CASGLTSGQAYEQYF	TRBD2	TRBV4-1	TRBJ2-7
CASSQDLRRWGEQYF	NA	TRBV3-1	TRBJ2-7
CASRRGGTGQHGELFF	TRBD1	TRBV19	TRBJ2-2
CAWRGQRNSPLHF	NA	TRBV30	TRBJ1-6
CASSWTSGGHEQYF	TRBD2	TRBV5-4	TRBJ2-7
CASSVTGDDNSPLHF	NA	TRBV9	TRBJ1-6
CSARAGTGGQETQYF	TRBD1	TRBV20-1	TRBJ2-5
CASSPKSTGSGANVLTF	NA	TRBV18	TRBJ2-6
CVIGRAGIAGANVLTF	NA	TRBV7-8	TRBJ2-6
CASSQAGGTDTQYF	TRBD2	TRBV3-1	TRBJ2-3
CSATPPLAGFQETQYF	TRBD2	TRBV20-1	TRBJ2-5
CASSPYRRAGGEQFF	TRBD2	TRBV18	TRBJ2-1
CASGLILDGTTNTGELFF	NA	TRBV12-5	TRBJ2-2
CASSLGGGGSPQYF	TRBD2	TRBV7-2	TRBJ2-5
CSVGHRNTEAFF	NA	TRBV29-1	TRBJ1-1
CASSPRLAGKTGELFF	TRBD2	TRBV7-2	TRBJ2-2
CASSPQTGLGTQYF	NA	TRBV2	TRBJ2-5
CASSLGVANTGELFF	NA	TRBV11-2	TRBJ2-2
CASSPGQATSYEQYF	NA	TRBV2	TRBJ2-7
CSARGTGTGVEAFF	TRBD1	TRBV20-1	TRBJ1-1
CASSLGGTGKKSYTF	TRBD1	TRBV5-4	TRBJ1-2
CSARRTGYGYTF	TRBD1	TRBV20-1	TRBJ1-2
CASRRLAGGRRVGELFF	TRBD2	TRBV6-5	TRBJ2-2
CASSPNQGTNQPQHF	NA	TRBV18	TRBJ1-5
CASSLGALRAFF	NA	TRBV5-5	TRBJ1-1
CASSSTAQGIGELFF	NA	TRBV19	TRBJ2-2
CASSYRTVTSTDTQYF	NA	TRBV6-6	TRBJ2-3
CASSVLSEGTGELFF	NA	TRBV9	TRBJ2-2
CASSQDGGSKNIQYF	NA	TRBV4-3	TRBJ2-4
CASSKSLPGLGEETQYF	NA	TRBV21-1	TRBJ2-5
CASSPLLGQGADVAKNIQYF	TRBD1	TRBV6-5	TRBJ2-4
CSAILYDRGLYEQYF	TRBD1	TRBV20-1	TRBJ2-7
CSVESGGETDTQYF	TRBD1	TRBV29-1	TRBJ2-3
CSARRSARPF	NA	TRBV20-1	TRBJ1-2
CATSSREGEEQFF	TRBD2	TRBV10-3	TRBJ2-1
CSASRDRGLDTEAFF	TRBD1	TRBV20-1	TRBJ1-1
CASSTIRGGGETQYF	NA	TRBV19	TRBJ2-5
CSGQLETQYF	NA	TRBV20-1	TRBJ2-5